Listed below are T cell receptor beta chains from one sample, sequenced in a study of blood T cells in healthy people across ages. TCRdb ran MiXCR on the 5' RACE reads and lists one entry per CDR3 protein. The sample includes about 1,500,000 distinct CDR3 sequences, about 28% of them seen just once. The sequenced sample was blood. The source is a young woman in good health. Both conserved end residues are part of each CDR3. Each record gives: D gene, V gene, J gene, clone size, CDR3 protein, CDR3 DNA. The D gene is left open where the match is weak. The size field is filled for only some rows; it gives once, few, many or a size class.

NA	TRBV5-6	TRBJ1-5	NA	CASSLLGRSNQPQHF	TGTGCCAGCAGCTTACTGGGACGTTCCAATCAGCCCCAGCATTTT
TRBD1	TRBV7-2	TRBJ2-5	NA	CASSYMDVRDRGRAEQYF	TGTGCCAGCAGCTACATGGACGTCAGGGACAGGGGACGAGCTGAGCAGTACTTC
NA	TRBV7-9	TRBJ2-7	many	CASSRPGLVEQYF	TGTGCCAGCAGCAGACCGGGACTCGTGGAGCAGTACTTC
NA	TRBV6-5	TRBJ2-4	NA	CASSSTDRGEGVGNIQYF	TGTGCCAGCAGTTCCACGGATCGCGGGGAGGGGGTTGGAAACATTCAGTACTTC
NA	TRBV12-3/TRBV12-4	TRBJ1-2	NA	CASSQLANYGYTF	TGTGCCAGCAGCCAACTAGCTAACTATGGCTACACCTTC
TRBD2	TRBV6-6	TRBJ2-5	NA	CASSYSAGGHQETQYF	TGTGCCAGCAGTTACTCCGCGGGAGGGCACCAAGAGACCCAGTACTTC
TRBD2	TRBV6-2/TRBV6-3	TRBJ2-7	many	CASSPRGVENEQYF	TGTGCCAGCAGTCCCCGGGGGGTGGAGAACGAGCAGTACTTC
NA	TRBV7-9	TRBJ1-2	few	CASSLPSSDGYTF	TGTGCCAGCAGCTTACCCTCTTCGGATGGCTACACCTTC
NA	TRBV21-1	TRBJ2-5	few	CASSKEGGTYWTQYF	TGTGCCAGCAGCAAAGAGGGGGGAACCTACTGGACCCAGTACTTC
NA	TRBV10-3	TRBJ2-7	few	CATSPGNGEQYF	TGCGCCACCAGCCCTGGAAATGGCGAGCAGTACTTC
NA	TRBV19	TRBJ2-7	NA	CASRIVPGLISDEQYF	TGTGCCAGTAGAATAGTACCGGGACTCATTTCTGACGAGCAGTACTTC
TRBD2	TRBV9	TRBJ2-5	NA	CASSAHLETSGSNQETQYF	TGTGCCAGCAGCGCCCACCTTGAGACTAGCGGGAGCAACCAAGAGACCCAGTACTTC
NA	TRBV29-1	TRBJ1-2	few	CSGAGTYGYTF	TGCAGCGGGGCGGGGACCTATGGCTACACCTTC
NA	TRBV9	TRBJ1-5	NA	CASRSGARGNQPQHF	TGTGCCAGCAGGTCGGGAGCTAGAGGCAATCAGCCCCAGCATTTT
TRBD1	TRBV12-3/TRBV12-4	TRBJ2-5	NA	CASSKQNRGQETQYF	TGTGCCAGCAGTAAACAGAACAGGGGGCAAGAGACCCAGTACTTC
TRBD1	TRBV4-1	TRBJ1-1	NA	CASSQDRGPLEAFF	TGCGCCAGCAGCCAGGACAGGGGTCCCCTTGAAGCTTTCTTT
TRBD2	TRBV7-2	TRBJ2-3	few	CASSPRLAGGVDTQYF	TGTGCCAGCAGCCCAAGACTAGCGGGAGGAGTAGATACGCAGTATTTT
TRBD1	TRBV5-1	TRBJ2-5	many	CASSLQGATTQETQYF	TGCGCCAGCAGCTTGCAGGGGGCGACGACTCAAGAGACCCAGTACTTC
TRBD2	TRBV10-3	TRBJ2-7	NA	CATSRGETWEQYF	TGTGCCACGAGCCGGGGGGAAACGTGGGAGCAGTACTTC
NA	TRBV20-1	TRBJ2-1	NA	CSARDPLGSLNEQFF	TGCAGTGCTAGAGATCCCTTAGGTTCCCTCAATGAGCAGTTCTTC
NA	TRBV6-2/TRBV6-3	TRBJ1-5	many	CATPILDRRGNQPQHF	TGTGCCACCCCGATCCTCGACAGGAGAGGCAATCAGCCCCAGCATTTT
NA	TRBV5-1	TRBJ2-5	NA	CASSAGHRQETQYF	TGCGCCAGCAGCGCGGGACACCGTCAAGAGACCCAGTACTTC
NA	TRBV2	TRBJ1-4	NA	CASSDEKRFF	TGTGCCAGCAGTGATGAAAAACGGTTTTTT
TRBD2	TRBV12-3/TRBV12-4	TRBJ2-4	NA	CASSSASSGLAGEQYF	TGTGCCAGCAGTTCAGCCTCCTCGGGACTAGCGGGGGAGCAGTACTTC
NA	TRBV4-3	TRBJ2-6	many	CASSQAYASGANVLTF	TGCGCCAGCAGCCAAGCCTACGCTTCTGGGGCCAACGTCCTGACTTTC
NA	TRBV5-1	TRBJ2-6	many	CASSLDASGANVLTF	TGCGCCAGCAGCTTGGACGCCTCGGGGGCCAACGTCCTGACTTTC
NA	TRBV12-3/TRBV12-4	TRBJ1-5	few	CASSFFGLDQPQHF	TGTGCCAGCAGTTTTTTTGGCCTTGATCAGCCCCAGCATTTT
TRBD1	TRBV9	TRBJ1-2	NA	CASSLPGQPDYGYTF	TGTGCCAGCAGCTTGCCGGGACAGCCCGACTATGGCTACACCTTC
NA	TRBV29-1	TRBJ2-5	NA	CSERTEHEETQYF	TGCAGCGAACGGACCGAACACGAAGAGACCCAGTACTTC
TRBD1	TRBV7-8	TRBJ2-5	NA	CASSFPDRGLGETQYF	TGTGCCAGCAGCTTCCCGGACAGGGGGCTTGGAGAGACCCAGTACTTC
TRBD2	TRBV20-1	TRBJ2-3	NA	CSATHSVGGRGTQYF	TGCAGTGCTACTCATAGCGTGGGGGGGAGGGGTACGCAGTATTTT
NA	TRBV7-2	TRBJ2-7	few	CASSLELEGSREQYF	TGTGCCAGCAGCTTAGAGTTGGAGGGATCACGCGAGCAGTACTTC
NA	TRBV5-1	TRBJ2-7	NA	CTSSSVASYEQYF	TGCACCAGCAGCTCGGTCGCGTCCTACGAGCAGTACTTC
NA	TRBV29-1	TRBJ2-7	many	CSVEWGDTPTYEQYF	TGCAGCGTTGAATGGGGGGATACCCCTACCTACGAGCAGTACTTC
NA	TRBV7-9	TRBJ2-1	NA	CASSLGPLGEFF	TGTGCCAGCAGCTTAGGTCCCTTGGGGGAGTTCTTC
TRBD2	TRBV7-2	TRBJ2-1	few	CASSSLGQRGDEQFF	TGTGCCAGCAGCTCCCTGGGTCAGCGGGGGGATGAGCAGTTCTTC